The 32 T cell receptor beta chains presented below share a single source sample, sequenced in a study of vaccination and CD4 T cells after COVID-19 (dated by TCRdb to 2021 to 2024). What the treatment or condition label conveys for this sample: approximately 9-day PBMC culture with coronavirus spike peptide pools or control peptides (ViraFEST assay). No cognate antigen is known for these TCRs. The library came from PCR. The sequencing machine was an Illumina iSeq 100. DNA from cultured CD4+ T cells underwent TCR sequencing with the Oncomine TCR Beta short-read assay at the Johns Hopkins FTIC core. TCRdb reprocessing: public reads trimmed at Q25 with fastp, clones called with MiXCR, in-frame beta chains kept. Identical CDR3 proteins give one entry, which carries the most common genes and DNA. Counted in this sample were about 20,000 distinct CDR3 sequences; around 52% of them appeared once. The top ten hold roughly 17% of the sample.

The sample was CD4+ T cells from blood, cultured in vitro. Receptor source: a human donor who had recovered from COVID-19.

This clonotype was observed a handful of times. The J gene is TRBJ1-1, the V gene TRBV19; D is possibly TRBD1 (5 bases). CDR1 and CDR2 (germline): LNHDA, SQIVND (reference sequence). The CDR3 length is 15 residues. The V gene lost 1 base and the J gene lost 0 bases, with 9 bases spanning the gap. In DNA form, the CDR3 reads TGTGCCAGTAGTATAGTTCCAGGGATGAACACTGAAGCTTTCTTT. Translating gives CASSIVPGMNTEAFF.

V gene TRBV7-2 combines with J gene TRBJ2-1, with D hard to call. This CDR3 has 15 amino acids. The ends were cut back, 5 bases at V and 6 bases at J, with 17 bases in the middle. Looked up from germline, CDR1 is SGHTA and CDR2 is FQGNSA. In DNA, the CDR3 is TGTGCCAGCAGCCCTCCCGGCGACGGCCTCAATGAGCAGTTCTTC. Amino acid sequence: CASSPPGDGLNEQFF.

A few counts support this clonotype. This chain uses TRBV6-1 with TRBJ1-5, with 8 positions matching TRBD1. The V gene's germline CDR1 is MNHNS and CDR2 SASEGT. Trimming cost V 4 bases and J 1 base; bases outside gene matches: 12. This CDR3 comprises 18 residues. In DNA form, the CDR3 reads TGTGCCAGCAGTGCCTCACCTAGGACAGGGTCGAGCAATCAGCCCCAGCATTTT. Its translation is CASSASPRTGSSNQPQHF.

The chain links TRBV7-2 to TRBJ2-1; D may be TRBD1 (5 bases). The last part of the DNA fits TRBJ2-7 better; the J call may be wrong. The CDR3 sequence is 14 residues long. Germline assignment: CDR1 SGHTA and CDR2 FQGNSA. This CDR3 reads CASSLQGALGEQYF. CDR3 DNA: TGTGCCAGCAGCTTACAAGGGGCCCTGGGGGAGCAGTACTTC.

This clonotype was detected only once. V and J are TRBV14 and TRBJ2-3; D is possibly TRBD1 (5 bases). Germline CDR1 SGHDN, CDR2 FVKESK. The CDR3 has 15 amino acids. Trimming pared 5 bases from V and 4 bases from J, leaving 16 bases between. The CDR3 sequence is CASSTPGRVPDTQYF. The CDR3 DNA reads as TGTGCCAGCAGCACACCGGGCAGGGTCCCAGATACGCAGTATTTT.

This clonotype was counted a few times. Written as DNA, the CDR3 is TGTGCCAGCAGCCCAAGACAGGGGGTTGGAACCGGGGAGCTGTTTTTT. Translating gives CASSPRQGVGTGELFF. The chain couples TRBV5-4 to TRBJ2-2, with TRBD1 matching 9 bases. The CDR3 is 16 amino acids. V gave up 4 bases and J gave up 5 bases; unmatched junction bases: 9. Germline CDR1 SGHNT, CDR2 YYREEE (reference sequence).

This rearrangement joins TRBV12-3 or TRBV12-4 to TRBJ2-7; 9 positions agree with TRBD2. The length of the CDR3 is 14 residues. Trimming removed 6 bases from V and 4 bases from J; junction bases left unmatched: 7. The CDR3 DNA follows: TGTGCCAGCAGCATGACTAGCGGCCCTTACGAGCAGTACTTC. Translated, it gives CASSMTSGPYEQYF.

The chain combines TRBV20-1 with TRBJ2-5, with 8 positions matching TRBD1. The CDR3 sequence is 15 residues long. V was pared by 0 bases and J by 7 bases, with 10 bases of the junction left unmatched. From germline, CDR1 is DFQATT and CDR2 SNEGSKA (reference sequence). DNA of the CDR3: TGCAGTGCTAGAGAAGTGGCCAGGGGGCGTGGGACCCAGTACTTC. This translates into CSAREVARGRGTQYF.

V is TRBV20-1 and J is TRBJ2-3; either TRBD1 or TRBD2 may supply D (5 bases each). CDR1 and CDR2 from the germline V gene are DFQATT and SNEGSKA (reference sequence). The V end was cut by 6 bases, the J end by 0 bases, with 10 bases between. CDR3 length: 13 amino acids. In nucleotides, the CDR3 is TGCAGTGCGCACCGGGACAGCACAGATACGCAGTATTTT. It is translated as CSAHRDSTDTQYF.

This rearrangement joins TRBV2 to TRBJ2-5; tentatively, D is TRBD2 (5 bases). V lost 5 bases and J 2 bases, leaving 12 bases between the germline ends. Germline V gives CDR1 SNHLY, CDR2 FYNNEI. The CDR3 has 14 residues. Here the CDR3 DNA reads TGTGCCAGCAGTTCCCGTAGCGAACAAGAGACCCAGTACTTC. Amino acids: CASSSRSEQETQYF.

This clonotype was counted between two and nine times. The chain uses TRBV30 and TRBJ2-2; 9 bases fit TRBD2. The CDR3 extends over 13 amino acids. Germline assignment: CDR1 GTSNPN and CDR2 SVGIG (reference sequence). The ends lost 7 bases at V and 4 bases at J; junction bases unmatched: 4. The CDR3 bases are TGTGCCTTTAGCGGGAGCCGCACCGGGGAGCTGTTTTTT. Its protein product is CAFSGSRTGELFF.

J is TRBJ2-2 and V is TRBV4-3, with 7 bases aligning to TRBD2. Germline CDR1 is LGHNA and CDR2 is YSLEER. V shed 4 bases and J 4 bases; nucleotides not matched to a gene: 12. This CDR3 is built from 17 residues. CDR3 sequence reads: CASSPPGAGVTTGELFF. The CDR3 bases are TGCGCCAGCAGCCCCCCTGGGGCGGGAGTTACCACCGGGGAGCTGTTTTTT.

V usage is TRBV20-1 and J usage is TRBJ2-7; D assignment may be TRBD1 or TRBD2 (5 bases each). Germline CDR1 and CDR2: DFQATT and SNEGSKA (reference sequence). This CDR3 has 15 amino acids. Trimming took off 0 bases at V and 0 bases at J, with 12 bases between the two ends. CDR3 sequence (DNA): TGCAGTGCTAGAGATTTGGGGGTAACCTCCTACGAGCAGTACTTC. Its translation is CSARDLGVTSYEQYF.

The genes are TRBV6-5 and TRBJ2-4; the D call may be TRBD1 or TRBD2 (5 bases each). Germline loops: CDR1 MNHEY, CDR2 SVGAGI. The V end was cut by 4 bases, the J end by 9 bases, with 10 bases between. The CDR3 length is 12 residues. This CDR3 is CASSSGGPIQYF. The CDR3 DNA reads TGTGCCAGCAGTTCTGGGGGTCCCATTCAGTACTTC.

This sequence joins TRBV10-1 and TRBJ2-1; no firm D call. CDR1 and CDR2 (germline): WNHNN, SYGVQD (reference sequence). There are 16 residues in the CDR3. Trimming shortened V by 3 bases and J by 4 bases, and 16 bases separated the two germline ends. The CDR3 here is CASSDGRTHAYNEQFF. Written as DNA, the CDR3 is TGCGCCAGCAGTGATGGGCGGACCCACGCTTACAATGAGCAGTTCTTC.

This rearrangement joins TRBV2 to TRBJ1-1; 7 nucleotides match TRBD1. The length of the CDR3 is 12 residues. V shed 6 bases and J 5 bases; nucleotides not matched to a gene: 3. The germline CDR1 and CDR2 sequences are SNHLY and FYNNEI. In nucleotides, the CDR3 is TGTGCCAGCAGGGAACAGGGGACTGAAGCTTTCTTT. Residues: CASREQGTEAFF.

This clonotype was found a few times. The chain has TRBV10-3 and TRBJ1-1; the match to TRBD1 covers 9 bases. V shed 2 bases, J shed 4 bases, and the junction held 8 bases outside the gene matches. CDR1 and CDR2 from the germline V gene are ENHRY and SYGVKD. The CDR3 runs 16 residues. CDR3 in DNA: TGTGCCATCAGTGAGCCTTGGGGGACAGGGTTCACTGAAGCTTTCTTT. Amino acid sequence: CAISEPWGTGFTEAFF.

J is TRBJ1-6 and V is TRBV20-1; perhaps TRBD1 as D (6 bases). Trimming took off 1 base at V and 8 bases at J, with 18 bases between the two ends. The length of the CDR3 is 16 residues. Germline values: CDR1 DFQATT, CDR2 SNEGSKA (reference sequence). CDR3 protein: CSARGGAGTVYSPLHF. Written as DNA, the CDR3 is TGCAGTGCTAGAGGGGGGGCCGGGACGGTTTATTCACCCCTCCACTTT.

This clonotype has only a few counts. This chain links TRBV15 with TRBJ2-7; the match to TRBD2 covers 9 bases. The CDR3 consists of 15 residues. The germline CDR1 and CDR2 sequences are LNHNV and YYDKDF (reference sequence). The ends lost 1 base at V and 5 bases at J; junction bases unmatched: 6. For the CDR3, the DNA is TGTGCCACCAGCAGAGGGGGGCGGGAGGGCCACGAGCAGTACTTC. It encodes CATSRGGREGHEQYF.

This clonotype was observed a few times. CDR3 nucleotides: TGTGCCAGTAGTAGCCCGGGACAGGGAATTAATGGCTACACCTTC. Translated, it gives CASSSPGQGINGYTF. The rearrangement joins TRBV19 to TRBJ1-2; the match to TRBD1 covers 9 bases. The CDR3 contains 15 residues. CDR1 is LNHDA, CDR2 SQIVND, per germline (reference sequence). V lost 4 bases, J lost 6 bases, and 9 bases stayed unmatched.

The V and J genes are TRBV6-4 and TRBJ2-3; 7 bases map to TRBD2. The CDR3 is made up of 14 amino acids. Germline CDR1 reads MRHNA; CDR2 reads SNTAGT. V lost 5 bases to trimming and J lost 5 bases; unmatched junction nucleotides: 7. The CDR3 sequence is CASSSGTAVDTQYF. The CDR3 nucleotides are TGTGCCAGCAGTAGCGGGACCGCCGTAGATACGCAGTATTTT.

The rearrangement joins TRBV7-9 to TRBJ2-1; 11 bases match TRBD2. Germline V lookup: CDR1 SEHNR, CDR2 FQNEAQ (reference sequence). The trim removed 6 bases at V and 7 bases at J, leaving 8 bases unmatched. The CDR3 sequence is 15 residues long. CDR3 amino acids: CASRLSGGAFNEQFF. CDR3 nucleotides: TGTGCCAGCAGACTTAGCGGGGGGGCGTTTAATGAGCAGTTCTTC.

This chain joins TRBV12-3 or TRBV12-4 and TRBJ1-6; maybe TRBD1 (6 bases). The CDR3 totals 14 residues. The V gene lost 6 bases and the J gene lost 6 bases, with 12 bases spanning the gap. The CDR3 DNA follows: TGTGCCAGCAGCCCAGGGGTGGGTAATTCACCCCTCCACTTT. Its translation: CASSPGVGNSPLHF.

This clonotype was recorded a few times. The chain is built from TRBV19 and TRBJ1-5, with D tentatively TRBD1 (6 bases). The CDR3 spans 16 residues. In germline, CDR1 is LNHDA, CDR2 SQIVND (reference sequence). Trimming removed 5 bases at V and 4 bases at J, with 18 bases between. DNA for the CDR3: TGTGCCAGTAGTGATCCCCCTGACAGGATTAATCAGCCCCAGCATTTT. Protein sequence: CASSDPPDRINQPQHF.

There are a few counts of this clonotype. The gene calls are TRBV6-1 and TRBJ2-1; D might be TRBD2 (5 bases). The germline V and J ends were trimmed by 11 bases and 6 bases, with 17 bases remaining between them. CDR3 size: 13 residues. CDR1 is MNHNS and CDR2 is SASEGT in the germline V gene. The CDR3 protein is CAPKESSINEQFF. In DNA form, the CDR3 reads TGTGCCCCTAAGGAGTCTAGCATCAATGAGCAGTTCTTC.

V gene TRBV6-2 or TRBV6-3 combines with J gene TRBJ2-1, with 7 bases fitting TRBD1. Unmatched junction bases numbered 30, after V lost 2 bases and J lost 5 bases. Germline CDR1 is MNHEY and CDR2 is SVGEGT. The CDR3 is made up of 23 amino acids. This CDR3 is CASSYRPPNPGQSSIESNNEQFF. The DNA for the CDR3 is TGTGCCAGCAGTTACAGACCGCCAAACCCGGGACAGTCTTCAATTGAGTCCAACAATGAGCAGTTCTTC.

The chain joins TRBV24-1 to TRBJ1-5, with 10 bases aligning to TRBD1. The V gene's germline CDR1 is KGHDR and CDR2 SFDVKD. V was clipped by 3 bases and J by 5 bases; unmatched bases: 3. This CDR3 region has 15 residues. In DNA form, the CDR3 reads TGTGCCACCAGTGATGCGACAGGGGGCGATCAGCCCCAGCATTTT. Protein: CATSDATGGDQPQHF.

The rearrangement uses TRBV29-1 and TRBJ2-5, with 14 bases fitting TRBD2. The CDR3 sequence is 15 residues long. Germline CDR1 and CDR2: SQVTM and ANQGSEA. Trimming removed 6 bases from V and 4 bases from J; junction bases left unmatched: 7. The CDR3 DNA reads as TGCAGCGTGGGGGGACTAGCGGGAGCTCCAGAGACCCAGTACTTC. This sequence encodes CSVGGLAGAPETQYF.

This clonotype showed up just a few times. The chain couples TRBV25-1 to TRBJ1-6; D is unclear. V dropped 3 bases and J dropped 0 bases, with 9 bases sitting between them. Germline-derived CDR1 and CDR2 are MGHDK and SYGVNS. The CDR3 is 16 residues long. DNA for the CDR3: TGTGCCAGCAGTGACCACACCCGCTCCTATAATTCACCCCTCCACTTT. Its protein product is CASSDHTRSYNSPLHF.

The chain is built from TRBV7-9 and TRBJ2-7; D perhaps matches TRBD1 (5 bases). The CDR3 loop spans 12 amino acids. Germline values: CDR1 SEHNR, CDR2 FQNEAQ (reference sequence). V was trimmed by 2 bases and J by 3 bases, leaving 5 bases between them. CDR3 in amino acids: CASSLQGYEQYF. CDR3 sequence (DNA): TGTGCCAGCAGCTTACAGGGCTACGAGCAGTACTTC.

This chain joins TRBV28 and TRBJ2-1; possibly TRBD2 for D (6 bases). This CDR3 is built from 17 residues. From germline, CDR1 is MDHEN and CDR2 SYDVKM. The V and J ends lost 6 bases and 0 bases respectively, with 18 bases between them. The CDR3 is CASRPTLAESSYNEQFF. CDR3 DNA sequence: TGTGCCAGCAGACCCACCTTAGCGGAGAGCTCCTACAATGAGCAGTTCTTC.

This chain uses TRBV6-5 with TRBJ1-3, with D tentatively TRBD1 (6 bases). Germline V CDR1 and CDR2: MNHEY, SVGAGI. Trimming took 0 bases from V and 3 from J, leaving 6 bases between them. The CDR3 has 14 residues. The CDR3: CASSYSDSGNTIYF. The CDR3 coding sequence is TGTGCCAGCAGTTACTCGGACAGTGGAAACACCATATATTTT.